This passage covers 18 T cell receptor beta chains from one sample sequenced in a study of technical replicates of blood from a handful of donors. Here immunoSEQ multiplex PCR was the method, and the copy in TCRdb shows in-frame clones only, minus some. The sample records tens of thousands of clones, around 94% being singletons. Specimen: T cells isolated from PBMCs. Receptors originate from a human donor in good health.

This rearrangement joins TRBV19 to TRBJ2-3; 8 positions agree with TRBD2. CDR1 is LNHDA, CDR2 SQIVND, per germline (reference sequence). V dropped 7 bases and J dropped 4; count of bases not matched to a gene: 10. The CDR3 contains 15 residues. In nucleotides, the CDR3 is TGTGCCAGTACTCGGGGACTAGTAGGGGCAGATACGCAGTATTTT. Encoded protein: CASTRGLVGADTQYF. Looking up the rest from reference TRBV19 and TRBJ2-3 gives the full variable domain: DGGITQSPKYLFRKEGQNVTLSCEQNLNHDAMYWYRQDPGQGLRLIYYSQIVNDFQKGDIAEGYSVSREKKESFPLTVTSAQKNPTAFYLCASTRGLVGADTQYFGPGTRLTVL.

The chain carries TRBV27 and TRBJ2-5; tentatively, D is TRBD1 (6 bases). This CDR3 comprises 18 residues. V was pared by 2 bases and J by 0 bases, with 19 bases between. Germline V lookup: CDR1 MNHEY, CDR2 SMNVEV (reference sequence). CDR3 amino acids: CASSLSTPGQTYQETQYF. The DNA of the CDR3 is TGTGCCAGCAGTTTAAGCACCCCGGGACAAACGTACCAAGAGACCCAGTACTTC.

The V call is TRBV30, the J call TRBJ1-5; 8 bases are shared with TRBD1. There are 15 residues in the CDR3. In germline, CDR1 is GTSNPN, CDR2 SVGIG (reference sequence). The V segment lost 3 bases and the J segment 3 bases; nucleotides outside the gene matches: 7. The CDR3 sequence: CAWRDGQGPNQPQHF. CDR3 coding DNA: TGTGCCTGGAGAGACGGACAGGGACCCAATCAGCCCCAGCATTTT.

The chain uses TRBV11-2 and TRBJ2-5, with 11 bases that match TRBD1. V was pared by 5 bases and J by 4 bases, with 6 bases of the junction left unmatched. The CDR3 has 15 residues. Germline-derived CDR1 and CDR2 are SGHAT and FQNNGV. The CDR3 bases are TGTGCCAGCAGCCAGACCGGGACAGGGGGAGAGACCCAGTACTTC. Its protein product is CASSQTGTGGETQYF.

Notes on this clone: Other DNA sequences in the same sample also yield this CDR3. V is TRBV5-1 and J is TRBJ2-1; TRBD1 aligns across 8 bases. Germline trimming cut 3 bases from V and 4 bases from J; bases unmatched to any gene: 6. Germline assignment: CDR1 SGHRS and CDR2 YFSETQ. The CDR3 extends over 15 amino acids. The CDR3 loop is CASSSTGGSYNEQFF. CDR3 bases: TGCGCCAGCAGCTCTACAGGGGGGAGTTACAATGAGCAGTTCTTC.

The rearrangement joins TRBV15 to TRBJ2-7, with 7 nucleotides matching TRBD2. The length of the CDR3 is 15 residues. Germline CDR1 reads LNHNV; CDR2 reads YYDKDF (reference sequence). J gave up 0 bases and V 5 bases, and 7 bases lay outside the gene matches. CDR3 loop: CATSPLADLSYEQYF. As DNA, the CDR3 is TGTGCCACCAGCCCCCTAGCGGACCTCTCCTACGAGCAGTACTTC.

For the CDR3, the DNA is TGTGCCAGCAGCTTAGTACAGGGAGCCTACACCTTC. Residues: CASSLVQGAYTF. This chain uses TRBV7-9 with TRBJ1-2, with D tentatively TRBD1 (6 bases). The V end was cut by 1 base, the J end by 10 bases, with 10 bases between. The germline V gene encodes CDR1 SEHNR and CDR2 FQNEAQ (reference sequence). The CDR3 totals 12 residues.

This chain connects TRBV19 to TRBJ2-5, with 12 bases matching TRBD2. Trimming removed 3 bases from V and 5 bases from J; junction bases left unmatched: 10. CDR1 LNHDA and CDR2 SQIVND come from the germline V gene (reference sequence). This CDR3 region has 17 residues. This CDR3 reads CASSMVAASGGGETQYF. The CDR3 bases are TGTGCCAGTAGTATGGTGGCGGCTAGCGGGGGGGGTGAGACCCAGTACTTC. Looking up the rest from reference TRBV19 and TRBJ2-5 gives the full variable domain: DGGITQSPKYLFRKEGQNVTLSCEQNLNHDAMYWYRQDPGQGLRLIYYSQIVNDFQKGDIAEGYSVSREKKESFPLTVTSAQKNPTAFYLCASSMVAASGGGETQYFGPGTRLLVL.

The V gene is TRBV10-3, the J gene TRBJ2-7; the D gene is possibly TRBD1 (6 bases). The CDR3 spans 13 residues. CDR1 is ENHRY and CDR2 is SYGVKD in the germline V gene. V lost 10 bases, J lost 0 bases, and 13 bases lay in between. In DNA form, the CDR3 reads TGTGCCACACACTCAGGGGCCTCCTACGAGCAGTACTTC. Its translation: CATHSGASYEQYF.

The chain recombines TRBV7-2 with TRBJ1-5; TRBD1 aligns across 9 bases. This CDR3 comprises 15 residues. Germline assignment: CDR1 SGHTA and CDR2 FQGNSA. The J segment lost 7 bases and the V segment lost 5 bases, leaving 9 bases of the junction unmatched. In nucleotides, the CDR3 is TGTGCCAGCAGCCAAAACAGGGGGCGCGGGCAGCCCCAGCATTTT. It encodes CASSQNRGRGQPQHF.

The rearrangement joins TRBV30 to TRBJ1-1, with D possibly matching TRBD1 (5 bases). The CDR3 length is 13 residues. The V gene lost 8 bases and the J gene lost 4 bases, with 17 bases spanning the gap. Germline lookup yields CDR1 GTSNPN and CDR2 SVGIG (reference sequence). As DNA, the CDR3 is TGTGCCGGGACTCTGGCAGGGCCCACTGAAGCTTTCTTT. This translates into CAGTLAGPTEAFF. The full variable domain, rest sourced from reference TRBV30 and TRBJ1-1, is SQTIHQWPATLVQPVGSPLSLECTVEGTSNPNLYWYRQAAGRGLQLLFYSVGIGQISSEVPQNLSASRPQDRQFILSSKKLLLSDSGFYLCAGTLAGPTEAFFGQGTRLTVV.

The V and J genes are TRBV5-6 and TRBJ1-2; 7 nucleotides match TRBD1. The CDR3 has 14 residues. Trimming cost V 5 bases and J 8 bases; bases outside gene matches: 12. Germline V gene data show CDR1 as SGHDT and CDR2 as YYEEEE. The CDR3 protein is CASRQGTGVLGYTF. The CDR3 DNA reads as TGTGCCAGCAGGCAGGGCACAGGGGTTCTCGGCTACACCTTC.

J is TRBJ2-4 and V is TRBV6-1, with TRBD1 matching 8 bases. The junction had 4 bases not matched to a gene; V was cut back by 0 bases and J by 0 bases. Germline values: CDR1 MNHNS, CDR2 SASEGT. This CDR3 is built from 17 residues. In DNA, the CDR3 is TGTGCCAGCAGTGAAGCGAGACAGGGGCTAGCCAAAAACATTCAGTACTTC. It specifies CASSEARQGLAKNIQYF.

CDR3: CASSLVRSGGSYEQYF. Here the CDR3 DNA reads TGTGCCAGCAGTTTAGTACGAAGCGGGGGCTCCTACGAGCAGTACTTC. The V call is TRBV28, the J call TRBJ2-7, with 8 nucleotides matching TRBD2. Per germline, CDR1 MDHEN and CDR2 SYDVKM. The CDR3 runs to 16 residues. V lost 2 bases and J lost 0; bases outside the gene matches: 6.

Only a few counts were recorded for this clone. The chain carries TRBV6-5 and TRBJ1-5; no clear D. Per germline, CDR1 MNHEY and CDR2 SVGAGI. CDR3 length: 13 amino acids. V lost 6 bases and J 7 bases, leaving 13 bases between the germline ends. CDR3 bases: TGTGCCAGCAGGTTGAGTGTTTCGCAGCCCCAGCATTTT. It yields the protein CASRLSVSQPQHF.

This clone was counted between two and nine times. The rearrangement uses TRBV30 and TRBJ1-1; no reliable D call. Trimming stripped 0 bases from V and 4 bases from J, with 9 bases between. Germline V gene sequence: CDR1 GTSNPN, CDR2 SVGIG (reference sequence). This CDR3 is 13 amino acids long. CDR3 loop: CAWSVAGITEAFF. As DNA, the CDR3 is TGTGCCTGGAGTGTTGCGGGGATCACTGAAGCTTTCTTT.

The chain couples TRBV20-1 to TRBJ2-3; D unclear. The CDR3 length is 11 residues. V was trimmed by 6 bases and J by 3 bases, leaving 7 bases between them. Germline V CDR1 and CDR2: DFQATT, SNEGSKA (reference sequence). CDR3 amino acids: CSATRTDTQYF. The CDR3 DNA reads as TGCAGTGCAACCCGGACAGATACGCAGTATTTT.

The J gene is TRBJ2-6, the V gene TRBV19; a possible D gene is TRBD1 (5 bases). In germline, CDR1 is LNHDA, CDR2 SQIVND (reference sequence). V dropped 5 bases and J dropped 0 bases, with 11 bases sitting between them. The CDR3 has 16 residues. The CDR3 region has the DNA TGTGCCAGTAGTGAAGGGGCATTCTCTGGGGCCAACGTCCTGACTTTC. Translating it yields CASSEGAFSGANVLTF.